These T cell receptor beta chains were read from a single sample in a study of T cell changes during pregnancy in multiple sclerosis. Assay: immunoSEQ multiplex PCR; the TCRdb copy retains only in-frame clones and omits some. The sample includes tens of thousands of clones, roughly 90% of them seen just once. The sample in question was peripheral blood, obtained before pregnancy. The source of these receptors is a female donor with multiple sclerosis, enrolled in a pregnancy study. The CDR3 runs from the conserved cysteine through the conserved F or W. A D gene is named only where the DNA matches it firmly. Size values are once, few and many counts, or a class for expanded clones, and some rows have none.

d_call	clone_size	v_call	j_call	cdr3_aa	cdr3_nt
.	.	TRBV5-1	TRBJ1-4	CASSLGRAVNEKLFF	TGCGCCAGCAGCTTGGGCAGGGCGGTTAATGAAAAACTGTTTTTT
.	.	TRBV4-2	TRBJ2-3	CASSQELGGGTDTQYF	TGTGCCAGCAGCCAAGAGTTAGGAGGGGGCACAGATACGCAGTATTTT
.	.	TRBV7-2	TRBJ1-2	CASSVDHSNYGYTF	TGTGCCAGCAGCGTTGACCACAGTAACTATGGCTACACCTTC
.	once	TRBV7-3	TRBJ2-3	CASSKGGGLFTDTQYF	TGTGCCAGCAGTAAAGGGGGGGGTCTCTTCACAGATACGCAGTATTTT
.	.	TRBV5-6	TRBJ1-4	CASSLYEQLGWRVHEKLFF	TGTGCCAGCAGCCTCTATGAGCAGCTAGGTTGGAGAGTTCACGAAAAACTGTTTTTT
.	.	TRBV4-1	TRBJ1-1	CASSRTAKNTEAFF	TGCGCCAGCAGCCGGACAGCCAAGAACACTGAAGCTTTCTTT
TRBD1	.	TRBV19	TRBJ1-3	CASSPRDRASGNTIYF	TGTGCCAGTAGTCCCCGGGACAGGGCATCTGGAAACACCATATATTTT
TRBD1	few	TRBV10-1	TRBJ1-1	CASRAGQGSTEAFF	TGCGCCAGCAGAGCGGGACAGGGCTCCACTGAAGCTTTCTTT
.	.	TRBV7-9	TRBJ2-2	CATTRPNTGELFF	TGTGCCACTACTAGACCCAACACCGGGGAGCTGTTTTTT
.	.	TRBV29-1	TRBJ2-1	CSVGGGGGAYNEQFF	TGCAGCGTTGGAGGGGGCGGAGGGGCCTACAATGAGCAGTTCTTC
TRBD1	.	TRBV15	TRBJ2-3	CATRLQGLADTQYF	TGTGCCACCAGGCTACAGGGGCTCGCAGATACGCAGTATTTT
TRBD1	.	TRBV10-3	TRBJ2-7	CAIRQGASSYEQYF	TGTGCCATCAGACAGGGGGCGAGCTCCTACGAGCAGTACTTC
TRBD1	.	TRBV4-3	TRBJ2-7	CASSQDRDRVYEQYF	TGCGCCAGCAGCCAGGATCGGGACAGAGTCTACGAGCAGTACTTC
.	.	TRBV18	TRBJ1-5	CASSTGQGQGQPQHF	TGTGCCAGCTCAACCGGGCAGGGCCAGGGTCAGCCCCAGCATTTT
.	.	TRBV19	TRBJ1-2	CASSQGPDGYTF	TGTGCCAGTAGCCAGGGGCCGGATGGCTACACCTTC
.	.	TRBV9	TRBJ2-2	CASSVANGNTGELFF	TGTGCCAGCAGCGTAGCCAACGGGAACACCGGGGAGCTGTTTTTT
.	.	TRBV4-1	TRBJ2-7	CASSQAQGVREQYF	TGCGCCAGCAGCCAAGCACAGGGAGTCCGCGAGCAGTACTTC
TRBD2	.	TRBV19	TRBJ2-1	CASSKETSRIRRAIF	TGTGCCAGTAGTAAGGAGACTAGCCGCATTCGTCGGGCGATCTTC
.	.	TRBV10-3	TRBJ1-3	CAISESGQDSGNTIYF	TGTGCCATCAGTGAGTCGGGTCAGGACTCTGGAAACACCATATATTTT
TRBD1	few	TRBV10-3	TRBJ1-6	CAIRNDRAIHF	TGTGCCATCAGGAATGACAGGGCCATCCACTTT
TRBD1	.	TRBV5-1	TRBJ1-1	CASSFLTKRDRVPEAFF	TGCGCCAGCAGCTTTTTAACCAAGAGGGACAGGGTCCCTGAAGCTTTCTTT
TRBD2	.	TRBV4-2	TRBJ2-7	CASSQEGLATEQYF	TGTGCCAGCAGCCAAGAGGGACTAGCAACGGAGCAGTACTTC
.	.	TRBV5-6	TRBJ1-1	CASSLAARVNTEAFF	TGTGCCAGCAGCTTGGCAGCCAGGGTAAACACTGAAGCTTTCTTT
TRBD1	once	TRBV5-1	TRBJ2-7	CASSRDREGYEQYF	TGCGCCAGCAGCCGGGACAGGGAAGGCTACGAGCAGTACTTC
TRBD1	.	TRBV4-3	TRBJ2-5	CASSQPGQGKETQYF	TGCGCCAGCAGCCAGCCTGGACAGGGGAAAGAGACCCAGTACTTC
.	.	TRBV30	TRBJ2-6	CAWSVVSAGANVLTF	TGTGCCTGGAGTGTAGTTAGTGCTGGGGCCAACGTCCTGACTTTC
TRBD2	.	TRBV27	TRBJ2-3	CASTISSGGWNTQYF	TGTGCCAGCACCATTTCTAGCGGGGGGTGGAATACGCAGTATTTT
TRBD1	.	TRBV10-3	TRBJ1-1	CAISASRGRDEAFF	TGTGCCATCAGTGCCTCCAGGGGGCGTGATGAAGCTTTCTTT
TRBD1	.	TRBV28	TRBJ2-7	CASLTTPGQAAYEQYF	TGTGCCAGCCTCACGACCCCGGGACAGGCGGCCTACGAGCAGTACTTC
.	.	TRBV6-6	TRBJ1-2	CASTAGGVGGYTF	TGTGCCAGCACCGCAGGAGGGGTCGGTGGCTACACCTTC
TRBD1	.	TRBV6-5	TRBJ2-7	CASSFRQGHEQYF	TGTGCCAGCAGTTTCCGACAGGGACATGAGCAGTACTTC
TRBD2	.	TRBV13	TRBJ2-3	CASSRTSGGIYTDTQYF	TGTGCCAGCAGTCGTACTAGCGGGGGTATTTACACAGATACGCAGTATTTT
.	once	TRBV5-1	TRBJ1-4	CASSLTDRANEKLFF	TGCGCCAGCAGCTTGACGGACAGAGCTAATGAAAAACTGTTTTTT
.	once	TRBV28	TRBJ1-1	CASSFVGGEAFF	TGTGCCAGCAGTTTTGTAGGGGGTGAAGCTTTCTTT
TRBD2	.	TRBV5-8	TRBJ2-2	CASSRHSAGGGTGELFF	TGTGCCAGCAGTCGCCATAGTGCGGGAGGAGGAACCGGGGAGCTGTTTTTT
.	.	TRBV10-2	TRBJ2-7	CASRIPQGSEQYF	TGCGCCAGCAGGATTCCACAGGGAAGCGAGCAGTACTTC
TRBD1	.	TRBV7-3	TRBJ2-1	CASSNPGTGVNEQFF	TGTGCCAGCAGTAACCCCGGGACAGGAGTCAATGAGCAGTTCTTC
.	.	TRBV5-1	TRBJ2-2	CASSLLRANTGELFF	TGCGCCAGCAGCTTGCTTCGGGCGAACACCGGGGAGCTGTTTTTT
.	once	TRBV2	TRBJ2-7	CASSGASGFYEQYF	TGTGCCAGCAGTGGGGCCAGCGGATTCTACGAGCAGTACTTC
.	.	TRBV29-1	TRBJ1-1	CSVEDSFNTEAFF	TGCAGCGTGGAGGACAGTTTTAACACTGAAGCTTTCTTT
TRBD2	.	TRBV14	TRBJ2-1	CASSQVSGRAYNEQFF	TGTGCCAGCAGCCAGGTTAGCGGGAGGGCCTACAATGAGCAGTTCTTC
.	.	TRBV5-4	TRBJ2-3	CASSFRDSRTDTQYF	TGTGCCAGCAGCTTCCGGGACTCACGCACAGATACGCAGTATTTT
.	.	TRBV5-1	TRBJ1-1	CASSLGGGGTEAFF	TGCGCCAGCAGCTTAGGAGGAGGCGGCACTGAAGCTTTCTTT
TRBD1	.	TRBV9	TRBJ2-7	CASSVESGTGVYEQYF	TGTGCCAGCAGCGTCGAATCCGGGACAGGGGTCTACGAGCAGTACTTC
TRBD2	.	TRBV27	TRBJ2-7	CASSFSGSVYEQYF	TGTGCCAGCAGTTTTAGCGGGAGTGTCTACGAGCAGTACTTC
TRBD2	.	TRBV5-4	TRBJ2-3	CASSWTSGGTDTQYF	TGTGCCAGCAGCTGGACTAGCGGGGGCACAGATACGCAGTATTTT
.	.	TRBV5-1	TRBJ2-7	CASSLEAGSYEQYF	TGCGCCAGCAGCTTGGAGGCAGGATCCTACGAGCAGTACTTC